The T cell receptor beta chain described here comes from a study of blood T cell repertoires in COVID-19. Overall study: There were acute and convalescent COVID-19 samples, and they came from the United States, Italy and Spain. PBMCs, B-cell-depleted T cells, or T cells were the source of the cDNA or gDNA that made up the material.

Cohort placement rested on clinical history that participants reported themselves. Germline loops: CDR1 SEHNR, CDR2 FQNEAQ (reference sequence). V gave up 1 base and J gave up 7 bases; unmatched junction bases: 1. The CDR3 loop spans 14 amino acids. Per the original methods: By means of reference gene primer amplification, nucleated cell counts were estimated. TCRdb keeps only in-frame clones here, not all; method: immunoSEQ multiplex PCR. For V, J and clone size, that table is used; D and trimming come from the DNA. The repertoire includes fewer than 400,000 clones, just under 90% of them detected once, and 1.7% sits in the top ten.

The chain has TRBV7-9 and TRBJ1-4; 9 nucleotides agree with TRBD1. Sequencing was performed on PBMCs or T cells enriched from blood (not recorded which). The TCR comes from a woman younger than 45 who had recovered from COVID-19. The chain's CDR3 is CASSLGTGVEKLFF. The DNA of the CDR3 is TGTGCCAGCAGCTTAGGGACAGGGGTTGAAAAACTGTTTTTT.